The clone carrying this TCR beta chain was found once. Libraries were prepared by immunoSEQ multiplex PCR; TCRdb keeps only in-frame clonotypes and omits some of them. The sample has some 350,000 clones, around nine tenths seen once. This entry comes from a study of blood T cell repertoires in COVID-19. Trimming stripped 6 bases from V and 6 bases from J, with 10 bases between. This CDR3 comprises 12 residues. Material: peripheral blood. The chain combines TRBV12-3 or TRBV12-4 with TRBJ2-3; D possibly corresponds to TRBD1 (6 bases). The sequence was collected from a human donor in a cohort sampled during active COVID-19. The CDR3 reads CASSLGADTQYF. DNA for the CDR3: TGTGCCAGCAGCCTGGGGGCGGATACGCAGTATTTT.